The entry below describes one TCR beta chain. This clonotype was seen only once. The target of this receptor is not known. A much larger clone lies one base from this, so it may be a read error. The method behind the library was 5' RACE. Sequencing was carried out with an Illumina HiSeq 2500. A second about 7 to 11 cycle PCR used a sample-barcoded 5' primer and a J-beta primer mix. Each TCR beta cDNA molecule received a unique molecular identifier from a template-switch 5' adaptor carrying 12 random nucleotides. Each sample yielded at least 3 million CDR3-containing paired-end reads. All of the RNA was converted into first-strand cDNA using the Mint cDNA synthesis kit, with a TRBC-specific oligonucleotide serving as the primer. Following uracil-DNA glycosylase treatment, a first 18-cycle PCR with universal primers M1SS and BC2_uni_R was performed on all cDNA. On the study's bioinformatics: Each sample was normalized by randomly selecting 1 million high-quality reads, each carrying a distinct molecular identifier. Instead of being binned into consensus sequences, reads with shared molecular identifiers were discarded. MiTCR, run with a Q25 quality threshold and the strictest error-elimination algorithm, handled CDR3 identification, clonotype clustering and error correction. A nonparametric unseen species model using Euler transformation provided a lower-bound estimate of total TCR beta diversity. TCRdb reran the public reads through fastp at Q25 and MiXCR, keeping productive beta chains. One record per CDR3 amino acid sequence lists the most common genes and DNA. The V and J calls were determined by TCRdb, not by the authors. The table for this sample lists about 1.8 million distinct CDR3 sequences; less than 50% of them were counted only once. Over 2% of the sample is held by the ten biggest clonotypes.

The data originate from a study of blood T cells in healthy people across ages (dated by TCRdb to about 2015). Broadly, across the study: Template switching captured roughly one uniquely barcoded TCR beta cDNA molecule per two T cells in model experiments. The study measured age-related changes in TCR beta repertoire diversity using deep sequencing normalized with unique cDNA molecular identifiers. Donors were grouped into four age groups: young (average approximately 16 years), middle-aged (39), aged (about 60) and long-lived (roughly 80). To avoid experimental bias, donors of different ages were randomly spread across the sequencing lanes. Two additional independent replicas of 1 million unique cDNA reads from the same blood draw were analyzed for two donors (one aged 18 to 29 and one aged 80 or older).

From a lookup of the germline V gene (reference sequence), CDR1 and CDR2 are DFQATT and SNEGSKA. The CDR3 runs 14 amino acids, cysteine and phenylalanine included. The entry retains the CDR3 DNA only, 42 bases that are in frame from base 1. Systemically healthy Caucasian individuals from Russia, 39 in total and aged roughly 6 to 95 years, were included as donors. Around 10 milliliters of peripheral blood were drawn from each donor into EDTA-treated Vacutainer tubes. Ficoll-Paque density-gradient centrifugation was used to isolate PBMCs, with at least 6 million obtained per sample. Trizol reagent was used to extract total RNA from the PBMCs, yielding at least 5.5 micrograms per sample. For every donor, an aliquot of PBMCs went through flow cytometry to measure the percentages of naive CD45RAhigh/CD27high T cells. The paper's findings and limits, for the study overall: The CMV infection status of donors was not known, potentially confounding age-related changes in expanded clonotypes. There was a strong correlation between observed TCR beta diversity and the percentage of naive T cells measured by flow cytometry. The long-lived group showed more naive CD4+ T cells, fewer expanded clones and increased TCR diversity than the aged group, suggesting age selection. Conclusive comparison of naive and antigen-experienced compartments was prevented by the profiling of bulk unsorted PBMCs. As age increased, observed TCR beta diversity per million T cells dropped in a roughly linear way, and a significant reduction was already evident by age about 40. Estimates of total diversity based on one million sequenced T cells were considered lower bounds and underestimates.

The source is a woman between 40 and 55 years old in good health. The specimen was blood. The rearranged chain carries TRBV20-1 and TRBJ2-5; the D gene is possibly TRBD2, with 5 bases matching. Judging by the DNA end, TRBJ2-7 fits better; the J call may be wrong. The DNA is as follows: TGCAGTGCCAACTTGGGTGGGAGCTCCGACGAGCAGTACTTC. Its product reads: CSANLGGSSDEQYF.